These 22 T cell receptor beta chains were all obtained from the same sample, sequenced in a study of blood T cell repertoires in COVID-19. TCRdb keeps only in-frame clones here, not all; method: immunoSEQ multiplex PCR. This sample yields 250,000 to 400,000 clones, of which around 88% are seen a single time; 1.5% to 2% belongs to the top ten. The sequenced sample consisted of peripheral blood. These TCRs come from a woman under 40 with COVID-19, enrolled during active disease.

The chain couples TRBV4-1 to TRBJ1-2; unclear D gene. V lost 1 base and J lost 0, with 9 bases in between. The CDR3 loop spans 15 amino acids. The V gene's germline CDR1 is MGHRA and CDR2 YSYEKL. CDR3 sequence (DNA): TGCGCCAGCAGCCAAGTGGGCCTCCCTAACTATGGCTACACCTTC. Amino acid sequence: CASSQVGLPNYGYTF.

J is TRBJ1-4 and V is TRBV6-2 or TRBV6-3, with D possibly matching TRBD1 (5 bases). CDR3 length equals 15 residues. Germline lookup yields CDR1 MNHEY and CDR2 SVGEGT. V was shortened by 4 bases and J by 4 bases, with 13 bases between the two germline ends. DNA of the CDR3: TGTGCCAGCAGTTTAGACGGGACTGGTAATGAAAAACTGTTTTTT. It is translated as CASSLDGTGNEKLFF.

This clone was seen repeatedly, ten times or more. This rearrangement joins TRBV4-3 to TRBJ1-2, with a weak D call TRBD1 (5 bases). V was clipped by 4 bases and J by 4 bases, with 19 bases between them. This CDR3 is 16 amino acids long. Germline lookup yields CDR1 LGHNA and CDR2 YSLEER. DNA of the CDR3: TGCGCCAGCAGCCGTTCTGACAGACCTACCTTCTATGGCTACACCTTC. Its translation is CASSRSDRPTFYGYTF.

This chain uses TRBV4-2 with TRBJ1-4, with unresolved D. The CDR3 is 16 residues long. Trimming shortened V by 0 bases and J by 3 bases, and 11 bases separated the two germline ends. Germline-derived CDR1 and CDR2 are LGHNA and YNFKEQ. The CDR3, as DNA: TGTGCCAGCAGCCAAGAAGCCGGACTATCTAATGAAAAACTGTTTTTT. Translating gives CASSQEAGLSNEKLFF.

The J gene is TRBJ1-2, the V gene TRBV7-8; D call uncertain. The CDR3 runs 16 residues. V was shortened by 2 bases and J by 8 bases, with 21 bases between the two germline ends. Germline assignment: CDR1 SGHVS and CDR2 FQNEAQ. The CDR3 DNA reads as TGTGCCAGCAGCTTACGTGTTCCGGGCGGGCTACGGGGCTACACCTTC. Protein: CASSLRVPGGLRGYTF.

The rearrangement joins TRBV28 to TRBJ1-4; 8 bases agree with TRBD1. There are 16 residues in the CDR3. Germline loops: CDR1 MDHEN, CDR2 SYDVKM. Trimming took 4 bases from V and 8 from J; bases not matched to a gene: 12. CDR3 residues: CASSSTSGTGREKLFF. DNA of the CDR3: TGTGCCAGCAGTTCGACAAGCGGGACAGGCAGAGAAAAACTGTTTTTT.

The chain employs TRBV10-2 and TRBJ2-7; the D gene is possibly TRBD2 (6 bases). The V gene lost 8 bases and the J gene lost 2 bases, with 10 bases spanning the gap. Germline-derived CDR1 and CDR2 are WSHSY and SAAADI. This CDR3 is 12 amino acids long. The CDR3 sequence is CASGGATYEQYV. CDR3 coding DNA: TGCGCCAGCGGCGGGGCGACCTACGAGCAGTACGTC.

The CDR3 sequence is CASSPGGASGELFF. The CDR3 DNA follows: TGCGCCAGCAGCCCCGGGGGGGCCTCCGGGGAGCTGTTTTTT. The chain joins TRBV5-1 to TRBJ2-2; the match to TRBD2 covers 8 bases. The V segment lost 4 bases and the J segment 6 bases; nucleotides outside the gene matches: 5. Germline CDR1 is SGHRS and CDR2 is YFSETQ. This CDR3 comprises 14 residues.

The chain couples TRBV4-1 to TRBJ1-2; 12 bases align to TRBD1. J was trimmed by 7 bases and V by 0 bases; bases with no gene match: 9. There are 17 residues in the CDR3. Germline CDR1 is MGHRA and CDR2 is YSYEKL. The CDR3 here is CASSQETGDRGRTGYTF. The CDR3 DNA reads as TGCGCCAGCAGCCAAGAAACGGGGGACAGGGGGCGGACTGGCTACACCTTC.

This chain connects TRBV5-8 to TRBJ1-3; a possible D gene is TRBD1 (5 bases). Between the trimmed V and J ends, which lost 0 bases and 0 bases, there was a span of 7 bases. The CDR3 covers 15 residues. Germline values: CDR1 SGHTS, CDR2 YDEGEE. CDR3 protein: CASSLGQSSGNTIYF. The CDR3 DNA sequence: TGTGCCAGCAGCTTGGGACAGAGCTCTGGAAACACCATATATTTT. The variable domain in full, with the rest retrieved from reference TRBV5-8 and TRBJ1-3, is EAGVTQSPTHLIKTRGQQATLRCSPISGHTSVYWYQQALGLGLQFLLWYDEGEERNRGNFPPRFSGRQFPNYSSELNVNALELEDSALYLCASSLGQSSGNTIYFGEGSWLTVV.

The chain employs TRBV6-5 and TRBJ1-6, with D possibly TRBD1 on 5 matching bases. Germline V gene data show CDR1 as MNHEY and CDR2 as SVGAGI. V was cut by 6 bases and J by 3 bases, with 12 bases left in between. The CDR3 loop spans 15 amino acids. The CDR3 sequence is CASSPSQGYNSPLHF. DNA for the CDR3: TGTGCCAGCAGCCCCTCGCAGGGCTATAATTCACCCCTCCACTTT.

V gene TRBV7-6 combines with J gene TRBJ2-7; the match to TRBD2 covers 8 bases. V dropped 5 bases and J dropped 6; count of bases not matched to a gene: 12. Germline V CDR1 and CDR2: SGHVS, FNYEAQ. CDR3 size: 15 residues. DNA for the CDR3: TGTGCCAGCAGCCCGAGAGTGGGACTAGTAGGCGAGCAGTACGTC. Translating gives CASSPRVGLVGEQYV.

This clone came up once. The V gene is TRBV6-5, the J gene TRBJ2-5, with 8 nucleotides matching TRBD2. CDR3 length: 15 residues. CDR1 is MNHEY, CDR2 SVGAGI, per germline. V was clipped by 6 bases and J by 5 bases; unmatched bases: 11. CDR3 region: CASRDSGKPWETQYF. As DNA, the CDR3 is TGTGCCAGCAGAGATAGCGGGAAACCCTGGGAGACCCAGTACTTC.

The chain employs TRBV2 and TRBJ1-2, with D perhaps matching TRBD1 (5 bases). Germline CDR1 and CDR2: SNHLY and FYNNEI. This CDR3 region has 14 residues. Between the trimmed V and J ends, which lost 8 bases and 6 bases, there was a span of 19 bases. In DNA form, the CDR3 reads TGTGCCAGCGCGTTGATAAGGTGGGGCGATGGCTACACCTTC. Encoded protein: CASALIRWGDGYTF.

The chain is built from TRBV10-3 and TRBJ2-1; D remains ambiguous. V lost 0 bases and J 8 bases, leaving 8 bases between the germline ends. This CDR3 comprises 13 residues. Germline CDR1 ENHRY, CDR2 SYGVKD. This chain's CDR3 is CAISESLPDEQFF. The CDR3 region has the DNA TGTGCCATCAGTGAGTCCCTCCCAGATGAGCAGTTCTTC.

This chain links TRBV5-1 with TRBJ1-1; the D is unclear. The V end lost 2 bases, the J end lost 3 bases, and 11 bases lay between the germline ends. The germline V gene encodes CDR1 SGHRS and CDR2 YFSETQ. There are 14 residues in the CDR3. In DNA, the CDR3 is TGCGCCAGCAGCTTTGGGTTCGCGGACACTGAAGCTTTCTTT. It codes for CASSFGFADTEAFF. The full variable domain, rest sourced from reference TRBV5-1 and TRBJ1-1, is KAGVTQTPRYLIKTRGQQVTLSCSPISGHRSVSWYQQTPGQGLQFLFEYFSETQRNKGNFPGRFSGRQFSNSRSEMNVSTLELGDSALYLCASSFGFADTEAFFGQGTRLTVV.

This chain joins TRBV6-5 and TRBJ2-1; perhaps TRBD2 as D (6 bases). CDR3 size: 13 residues. The germline CDR1 and CDR2 sequences are MNHEY and SVGAGI. Trimming stripped 6 bases from V and 3 bases from J, with 9 bases between. CDR3 bases: TGTGCCAGCAGGGAGGGACTCTACAATGAGCAGTTCTTC. Translating it yields CASREGLYNEQFF.

The rearrangement uses TRBV7-2 and TRBJ1-2, with 7 bases identical to TRBD1. Germline trimming cut 3 bases from V and 8 bases from J; bases unmatched to any gene: 12. The V gene's germline CDR1 is SGHTA and CDR2 FQGNSA. The CDR3 totals 15 residues. The CDR3 is CASSFYVQGRIGYTF. The CDR3 DNA is TGTGCCAGCAGCTTCTACGTACAGGGGCGCATAGGCTACACCTTC. Full variable domain (rest looked up from reference TRBV7-2 and TRBJ1-2): GAGVSQSPSNKVTEKGKDVELRCDPISGHTALYWYRQSLGQGLEFLIYFQGNSAPDKSGLPSDRFSAERTGGSVSTLTIQRTQQEDSAVYLCASSFYVQGRIGYTFGSGTRLTVV.

The V gene is TRBV11-2, the J gene TRBJ2-5, with a tentative D call TRBD1 (6 bases). V was trimmed by 4 bases and J by 1 base, leaving 13 bases between them. In germline, CDR1 is SGHAT, CDR2 FQNNGV. The CDR3 is made up of 15 amino acids. The CDR3 sequence: CASSSYTGSQETQYF. DNA of the CDR3: TGTGCCAGCAGCTCTTACACAGGGAGCCAAGAGACCCAGTACTTC. The full variable domain, in which reference TRBV11-2 and TRBJ2-5 provide the parts outside the CDR3, is EAGVAQSPRYKIIEKRQSVAFWCNPISGHATLYWYQQILGQGPKLLIQFQNNGVVDDSQLPKDRFSAERLKGVDSTLKIQPAKLEDSAVYLCASSSYTGSQETQYFGPGTRLLVL.

This clone was seen a few times. This chain links TRBV5-1 with TRBJ1-1; D not certain. CDR1 and CDR2 (germline): SGHRS, YFSETQ. With 0 bases removed from V and 6 bases from J, the gap between germline ends came to 9 bases. This CDR3 spans 13 amino acids. This chain's CDR3 is CASSLGDRAEAFF. The DNA for the CDR3 is TGCGCCAGCAGCTTGGGAGATCGCGCTGAAGCTTTCTTT.

CDR3 in amino acids: CASSESSLGRGTFF. The CDR3 nucleotides are TGCGCCAGCAGTGAGTCGTCGCTTGGTAGGGGGACTTTCTTT. The rearrangement uses TRBV10-2 and TRBJ1-1; perhaps TRBD1 as D (6 bases). Trimming left V 0 bases short and J 12 bases short, with 17 bases between. This CDR3 has 14 residues. Germline lookup yields CDR1 WSHSY and CDR2 SAAADI.

This clone came up once. The chain combines TRBV19 with TRBJ1-2; the D is unclear. Between the trimmed V and J ends, which lost 3 bases and 4 bases, there was a span of 15 bases. Germline CDR1 reads LNHDA; CDR2 reads SQIVND (reference sequence). The CDR3 runs 15 residues. CDR3 nucleotide sequence: TGTGCCAGTAGTATTACCAAGGTCTACAGCTATGGCTACACCTTC. Translation gives CASSITKVYSYGYTF.